Described below is a single T cell receptor beta chain sequence and its context. This sample stems from a study of T cell responses to AZD1222 COVID-19 vaccine. Profiled with immunoSEQ multiplex PCR; TCRdb holds only in-frame clones, not every one. The sample lists 120,000 to 150,000 clones; around 88% were seen once. Germline V gene sequence: CDR1 SGHDN, CDR2 FVKESK. The CDR3 sequence is 11 residues long. V was trimmed by 0 bases and J by 10 bases, leaving 7 bases between them. The sequence was collected from an adult in good health. The genes are TRBV14 and TRBJ2-7; no clear D gene. The sequenced sample was peripheral blood, obtained on day 0 of AZD1222 vaccination. This CDR3 reads CASSQDYRQYF. CDR3 DNA sequence: TGTGCCAGCAGCCAAGATTACCGACAGTACTTC.